Sequencing of this T cell receptor (beta chain) was carried out in a study of cytomegalovirus exposure and HLA in healthy donors. Primers included in the PCR were 60 Vbeta and 13 Jbeta primers. Sequencing used immunoSEQ multiplex PCR; TCRdb keeps in-frame clones, though not all of them. The sample carries about 120,000 clones, roughly 71% recorded once. Findings of the study overall: Donors belonging to an Asian-associated ancestry cluster reportedly showed fewer N-insertions in productive TCRs than the approximately 670-donor mean, according to what a later analysis found.

This CDR3 is built from 13 residues. V gave up 8 bases and J gave up 0 bases; unmatched junction bases: 5. The germline V gene has CDR1 SQVTM and CDR2 ANQGSEA. Details on this clone: Antigen unknown.

The sequence was collected from a woman aged 40-49 years in good health and CMV-seropositive. The sample consisted of PBMCs. The chain joins TRBV29-1 to TRBJ1-1, with 8 nucleotides matching TRBD1. CDR3: CSFWTGMNTEAFF. CDR3 nucleotide sequence: TGCAGCTTTTGGACAGGGATGAACACTGAAGCTTTCTTT.